This is a list of T cell receptor beta chains from one sample in a study of T and B cells in COVID-19 patients. TCRdb reprocessed the multiplex PCR reads via MiXCR and lists one record per CDR3 protein. The table includes 10,000 or so distinct CDR3 sequences, around 31% detected once. The specimen sequenced was blood. The receptors shown here come from a human donor with active COVID-19. Each CDR3 is given with its conserved first and last residue. A D gene is named only where the DNA matches it firmly. Some rows have no size entry. The others give once, few or many, or a class for an expanded clone.

14	TRBD1	TRBV30	TRBJ1-1	few	CAWDRVGGRAEAFF	TGTGCCTGGGACAGGGTAGGTGGAAGGGCTGAAGCTTTCTTT
13	.	TRBV27	TRBJ2-1	.	CARKDGSYNEQFF	TGTGCCCGAAAGGACGGCTCCTACAATGAGCAGTTCTTC
10	.	TRBV29-1	TRBJ2-5	.	CSGGAETQYF	TGCAGCGGGGGGGCGGAGACCCAGTACTTC
14	TRBD1	TRBV6-5	TRBJ2-2	medium-sized	CASRTGTGSGELFF	TGTGCCAGCAGAACCGGGACAGGGTCCGGGGAGCTGTTTTTT
15	.	TRBV7-9	TRBJ1-6	.	CASSSRRDGDSPLHF	TGTGCCAGCAGCTCACGCCGGGACGGGGATTCACCCCTCCACTTT
15	.	TRBV24-1	TRBJ2-6	.	CATSDSGSGANVLTF	TGTGCCACCAGTGATTCCGGGTCCGGGGCCAACGTCCTGACTTTC
13	.	TRBV19	TRBJ1-1	.	CASSIDGGIAAFF	TGTGCCAGTAGTATAGACGGAGGGATTGCAGCTTTCTTT
16	TRBD2	TRBV6-2/TRBV6-3	TRBJ2-3	few	CASRPTSGGGLDTQYF	TGTGCCAGCAGGCCTACTAGCGGGGGGGGGTTAGATACGCAGTATTTT
12	.	TRBV19	TRBJ2-2	medium-sized	CASSIVTGELFF	TGTGCCAGTAGTATAGTTACCGGGGAGCTGTTTTTT
12	.	TRBV12-3/TRBV12-4	TRBJ1-1	few	CASSVDVAEAFF	TGTGCCAGCAGTGTGGATGTCGCTGAAGCTTTCTTT
17	TRBD2	TRBV6-1	TRBJ2-3	few	CASSEYGGAGGRNTQYF	TGTGCCAGCAGTGAATATGGTGGAGCGGGGGGGAGGAATACGCAGTATTTT
15	.	TRBV5-1	TRBJ1-5	.	CASSPGTSRVQPQHF	TGCGCCAGCAGCCCTGGGACATCAAGGGTCCAGCCCCAGCATTTT
14	.	TRBV19	TRBJ1-1	few	CASRTRTEGAEAFF	TGTGCCAGTAGAACAAGGACAGAGGGAGCTGAAGCTTTCTTT
12	.	TRBV29-1	TRBJ2-7	.	CSVIRTGYEQYF	TGCAGCGTGATTAGAACAGGCTACGAGCAGTACTTC
13	.	TRBV5-5	TRBJ1-1	.	CASSLTGTTEAFF	TGTGCCAGCAGTTTAACCGGGACGACTGAAGCTTTCTTT
15	TRBD1	TRBV20-1	TRBJ2-2	few	CSAPPGTANTGELFF	TGCAGTGCCCCCCCCGGGACAGCAAACACCGGGGAGCTGTTTTTT
14	TRBD1	TRBV20-1	TRBJ1-1	.	CSAPGQGGNTEAFF	TGCAGTGCTCCCGGACAGGGAGGAAACACTGAAGCTTTCTTT
15	TRBD1	TRBV6-5	TRBJ2-1	few	CASSQDRGLYNEQFF	TGTGCCAGCAGTCAGGACAGGGGGCTGTACAATGAGCAGTTCTTC
14	TRBD2	TRBV6-2/TRBV6-3	TRBJ2-2	medium-sized	CASNLAGGTGELFF	TGTGCCAGCAATTTAGCGGGGGGAACCGGGGAGCTGTTTTTT
13	.	TRBV10-3	TRBJ1-1	.	CAISVQGNTEAFF	TGTGCCATCAGTGTGCAAGGGAACACTGAAGCTTTCTTT
13	TRBD1	TRBV5-5	TRBJ2-2	medium-sized	CASSRTGPGELFF	TGTGCCAGCAGCCGGACAGGGCCCGGGGAGCTGTTTTTT
13	.	TRBV6-6	TRBJ1-1	few	CASRDISNTEAFF	TGTGCCAGCAGGGACATTTCGAACACTGAAGCTTTCTTT
12	.	TRBV29-1	TRBJ2-5	.	CSVEMGAGTQYF	TGCAGCGTTGAAATGGGGGCCGGGACCCAGTACTTC
13	.	TRBV12-3/TRBV12-4	TRBJ1-5	.	CASGLDSNQPQHF	TGTGCTAGTGGTCTGGACAGCAATCAGCCCCAGCATTTT
12	.	TRBV6-5	TRBJ2-7	medium-sized	CASRTALYEQYF	TGTGCCAGCAGGACAGCCCTATACGAGCAGTACTTC
17	.	TRBV6-2/TRBV6-3	TRBJ1-1	.	CASSYVSGNMRNTEAFF	TGTGCCAGCAGTTACGTGTCCGGGAATATGAGGAACACTGAAGCTTTCTTT